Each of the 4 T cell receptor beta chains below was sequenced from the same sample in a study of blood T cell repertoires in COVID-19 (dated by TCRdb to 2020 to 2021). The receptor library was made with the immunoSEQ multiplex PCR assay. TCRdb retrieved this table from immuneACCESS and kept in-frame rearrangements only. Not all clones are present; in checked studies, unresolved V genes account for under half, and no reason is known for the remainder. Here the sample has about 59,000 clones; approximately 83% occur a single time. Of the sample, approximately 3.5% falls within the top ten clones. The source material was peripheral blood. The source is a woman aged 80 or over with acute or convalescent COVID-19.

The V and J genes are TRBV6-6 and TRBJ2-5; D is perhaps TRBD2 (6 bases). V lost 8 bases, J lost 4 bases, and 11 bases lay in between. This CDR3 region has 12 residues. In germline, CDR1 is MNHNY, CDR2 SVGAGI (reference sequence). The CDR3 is CASRVGGETQYF. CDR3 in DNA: TGTGCCAGCCGGGTGGGGGGAGAGACCCAGTACTTC.

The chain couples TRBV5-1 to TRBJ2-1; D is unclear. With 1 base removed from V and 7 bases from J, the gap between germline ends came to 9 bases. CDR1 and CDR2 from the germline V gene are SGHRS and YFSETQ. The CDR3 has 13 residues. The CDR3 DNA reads TGCGCCAGCAGCTTGAGCTTCACGAATGAGCAGTTCTTC. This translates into CASSLSFTNEQFF.

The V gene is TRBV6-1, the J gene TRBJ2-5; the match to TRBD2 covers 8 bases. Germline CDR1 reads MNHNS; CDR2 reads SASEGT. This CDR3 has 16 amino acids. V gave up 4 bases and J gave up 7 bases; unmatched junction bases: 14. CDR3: CASSGRGSGVPGTQYF. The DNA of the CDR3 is TGTGCCAGCAGTGGTCGTGGTAGCGGGGTGCCGGGGACCCAGTACTTC.

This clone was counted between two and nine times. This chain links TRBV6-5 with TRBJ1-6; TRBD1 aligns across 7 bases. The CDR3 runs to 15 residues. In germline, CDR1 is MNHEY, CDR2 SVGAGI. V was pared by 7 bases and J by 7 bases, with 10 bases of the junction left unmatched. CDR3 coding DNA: TGTGCCAGCAAAGCGGACAGGACGGCCAATTCACCCCTCCACTTT. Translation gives CASKADRTANSPLHF.